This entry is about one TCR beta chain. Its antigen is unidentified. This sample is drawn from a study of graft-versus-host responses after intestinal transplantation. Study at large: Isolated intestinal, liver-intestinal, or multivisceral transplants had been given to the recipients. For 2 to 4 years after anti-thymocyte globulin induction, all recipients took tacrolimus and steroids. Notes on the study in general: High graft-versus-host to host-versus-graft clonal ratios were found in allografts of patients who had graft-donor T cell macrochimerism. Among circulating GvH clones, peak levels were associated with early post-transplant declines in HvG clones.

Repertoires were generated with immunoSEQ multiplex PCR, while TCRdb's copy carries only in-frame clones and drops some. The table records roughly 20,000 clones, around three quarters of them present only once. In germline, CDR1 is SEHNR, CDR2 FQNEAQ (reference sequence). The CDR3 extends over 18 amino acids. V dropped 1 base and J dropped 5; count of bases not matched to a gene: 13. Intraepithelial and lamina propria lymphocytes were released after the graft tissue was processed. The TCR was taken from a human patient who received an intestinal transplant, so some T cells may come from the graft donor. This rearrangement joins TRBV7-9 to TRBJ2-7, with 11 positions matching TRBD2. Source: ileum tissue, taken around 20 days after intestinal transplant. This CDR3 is CASSLVGVLAGVHHEQYF. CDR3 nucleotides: TGTGCCAGCAGCTTAGTGGGCGTACTAGCGGGAGTTCACCACGAGCAGTACTTC.